This is a list of T cell receptor beta chains from one sample in a study of OX40 agonist ivuxolimab in advanced cancers. Generated by immunoSEQ multiplex PCR, the TCRdb table keeps only in-frame clones and is missing some. The sample gives about 110,000 clones, around nine tenths of which show up once; 0.27% is in the top ten. The sequences come from CD4+ or CD8+ T cells sorted from blood, collected in a trial of the OX40 agonist ivuxolimab. All receptors come from an adult with an advanced solid tumor such as melanoma, head and neck, liver or kidney cancer. CDR3s include the opening cysteine and the closing phenylalanine or tryptophan. D genes are given only for firm matches. Some rows mark clone size as missing; the rest say once, few, many or name a class of expanded clone.

>TRBD1|TRBV4-3|TRBJ1-6|.
TGCGCCAGCAGCCAAGGCCCTGGTCAGGGGGATAATTCACCCCTCCACTTT
CASSQGPGQGDNSPLHF
>TRBD1|TRBV19|TRBJ1-2|.
TGTGCCAGTAGCCCTGACAGGGGTCTCTATGGCTACACCTTC
CASSPDRGLYGYTF
>.|TRBV11-3|TRBJ2-3|.
TGTGCCAGCAGCTTATCAGATACGCAGTATTTT
CASSLSDTQYF
>.|TRBV7-9|TRBJ2-7|.
TGTGCCAGCAGCTTAGCGGGGCAATACGAGCAGTACTTC
CASSLAGQYEQYF
>TRBD2|TRBV28|TRBJ2-2|.
TGTGCCAGCAGTAGGGGAGGGCAGAACACCGGGGAGCTGTTTTTT
CASSRGGQNTGELFF
>.|TRBV30|TRBJ2-7|.
TGTGCCTGGAGCGAACAGGGATGGGACTACGAGCAGTACTTC
CAWSEQGWDYEQYF
>.|TRBV1|TRBJ2-1|.
TGCACCAGCAGCCACCGGGGGGACCTACGAGGAGCCAATGAGCAGTTCTTC
CTSSHRGDLRGANEQFF
>TRBD1|TRBV29-1|TRBJ1-4|few
TGCAGCGTCCAGGGGGGGGGATCAACTAATGAAAAACTGTTTTTT
CSVQGGGSTNEKLFF
>.|TRBV11-2|TRBJ1-4|.
TGTGCCAGCAGCTCCCGGGGTTACGGTGAAAAACTGTTTTTT
CASSSRGYGEKLFF
>TRBD1|TRBV19|TRBJ2-1|.
TGTGCCAGTAGTATAGGGACAGGGTCCGATGAGCAGTTCTTC
CASSIGTGSDEQFF
>TRBD1|TRBV7-2|TRBJ1-5|.
TGTGCCAGCAGCTTTCGATTAGACAGGGGCGTCGATCAGCCCCAGCATTTT
CASSFRLDRGVDQPQHF
>.|TRBV28|TRBJ2-5|.
TGTGCCAGCCGTCAAAGGGGACAAGAGACCCAGTACTTC
CASRQRGQETQYF
>.|TRBV6-5|TRBJ1-4|.
TGTGCCAGCAGTTACTCTTACAGGGTTAATGAAAAACTGTTTTTT
CASSYSYRVNEKLFF
>TRBD1|TRBV9|TRBJ2-3|once
TGTGCCAGCAGCGGCACAGGGGGCGCCTATGATACGCAGTATTTT
CASSGTGGAYDTQYF
>.|TRBV6-1|TRBJ2-2|.
TGTGCGGGGTCCGGCGCGAACACCGGGGAGCTGTTTTTT
CAGSGANTGELFF
>.|TRBV6-1|TRBJ2-7|.
TGTGCCAGTAGGAAGGTCTCTGACGATTCCTACGAGCAGTACTTC
CASRKVSDDSYEQYF
>.|TRBV7-2|TRBJ1-1|.
TGTGCCAGCAGCTTAGGAGGGATCACTGAAGCTTTCTTT
CASSLGGITEAFF
>.|TRBV9|TRBJ2-1|.
TGTGCCAGCAGCGCACCAGCGGACCTCAATGAGCAGTTCTTC
CASSAPADLNEQFF
>.|TRBV18|TRBJ2-7|.
TGTGCCAGCTCACCACTTGAGGACTCCCCCTCCTACGAGCAGTACTTC
CASSPLEDSPSYEQYF
>.|TRBV6-1|TRBJ2-1|.
TGTGCCAGCATTCGATTTGGCAGGGGAAACAATGAGCAGTTCTTC
CASIRFGRGNNEQFF
>.|TRBV28|TRBJ1-2|.
TGTGCCAGCAGTTTCTCCAGGATGGGCTACACCTTC
CASSFSRMGYTF
>.|TRBV6-1|TRBJ2-1|.
TGTGCCAGCAGTCACGGGACAAATAACTACAATGAGCAGTTCTTC
CASSHGTNNYNEQFF
>.|TRBV6-6|TRBJ2-7|.
TGTGCCAGCAGTCCCCGGACAGAACTCTACGAGCAGTACTTC
CASSPRTELYEQYF
>TRBD1|TRBV27|TRBJ1-2|.
TGTGCCAGTTCCTACAGGGGACAGAACTATGGCTACACCTTC
CASSYRGQNYGYTF
>TRBD1|TRBV9|TRBJ1-1|once
TGTGCCAGCAGCCCAAGACAGGGTGAAATAACTGAAGCTTTCTTT
CASSPRQGEITEAFF
>.|TRBV19|TRBJ1-3|.
TGTGCCAGTAGTCTCCGGCGACAGCTAACTGGAAACACCATATATTTT
CASSLRRQLTGNTIYF
>.|TRBV14|TRBJ1-4|once
TGTGCCAGCAGCCAAGACGGCAGATGGGTGGAAAAACTGTTTTTT
CASSQDGRWVEKLFF
>.|TRBV19|TRBJ2-6|.
TGTGCCAGTAGCCTAACCGGGACGAACTCTGGGGCCAACGTCCTGACTTTC
CASSLTGTNSGANVLTF
>.|TRBV27|TRBJ1-5|.
TGTGCCAGCAGTTTTAGGGTAGGGTACAATCAGCCCCAGCATTTT
CASSFRVGYNQPQHF
>.|TRBV11-3|TRBJ2-2|.
TGTGCCAGCAGGAACGAACTCGGGGAGCTGTTTTTT
CASRNELGELFF
>.|TRBV5-4|TRBJ1-1|once
TGTGCCAGCAGCTTATGGGCGCGCACTGAAGCTTTCTTT
CASSLWARTEAFF
>.|TRBV5-1|TRBJ1-1|medium-sized
TGCGCCAGTGGAGAGGAGAATATGAACACTGAAGCTTTCTTT
CASGEENMNTEAFF
>.|TRBV5-4|TRBJ1-4|once
TGTGCCAGCAGCTTGGGGCAGGGGCCTGAAAAACTGTTTTTT
CASSLGQGPEKLFF
>.|TRBV2|TRBJ1-5|.
TGTGCCAGCAGTGGCGTAGGGAAAAATCAGCCCCAGCATTTT
CASSGVGKNQPQHF
>TRBD2|TRBV7-9|TRBJ2-1|.
TGTGCCAGCAGCTTAAAGCCCAGCGGGACGAATGAGCAGTTCTTC
CASSLKPSGTNEQFF
>TRBD2|TRBV6-5|TRBJ2-2|.
TGTGCCAGCACCGTAGCGGGACAAACCGGGGAGCTGTTTTTT
CASTVAGQTGELFF
>TRBD1|TRBV5-1|TRBJ1-1|once
TGCGCCAGCAGCCCGAGAGGGACAGTGAACACTGAAGCTTTCTTT
CASSPRGTVNTEAFF
>TRBD1|TRBV18|TRBJ1-1|few
TGTGCCAGCTCACCACGACAGGGTGGGTACACTGAAGCTTTCTTT
CASSPRQGGYTEAFF
>TRBD1|TRBV28|TRBJ2-1|.
TGTGCTATAGGGGGCGGAAGCTCCTACAATGAGCAGTTCTTC
CAIGGGSSYNEQFF
>.|TRBV14|TRBJ2-5|once
TGTGCCAGCAGCATTAAAGAGACCCAGTACTTC
CASSIKETQYF
>TRBD1|TRBV5-6|TRBJ1-2|.
TGTGCCAGCAGCTTCGGGACAGGTTTCAATGGCTACACCTTC
CASSFGTGFNGYTF
>.|TRBV19|TRBJ1-4|.
TGTGCCAGTAGTACAAACGGGGGGGGCCAACTGTTTTTT
CASSTNGGGQLFF
>.|TRBV5-4|TRBJ2-1|.
TGTGCCAGCAGCTTGGTTAGCGCTGCAGCGAATGAGCAGTTCTTC
CASSLVSAAANEQFF
>.|TRBV18|TRBJ2-2|.
TGTGCCAGCTCACCCAACATTCAGGGCGGGGAGCTGTTTTTT
CASSPNIQGGELFF
>.|TRBV9|TRBJ2-1|.
TGTGCCAGCAGCGTAGAGGGGACGGAATACAATGAGCAGTTCTTC
CASSVEGTEYNEQFF
>.|TRBV28|TRBJ2-1|.
TGTGCCAGCAGTCTGAACATTGAGCAGTTCTTC
CASSLNIEQFF
>.|TRBV29-1|TRBJ1-1|.
TGCAGCGTTGTTTTGTACACTGAAGCTTTCTTT
CSVVLYTEAFF
>.|TRBV27|TRBJ1-5|.
TGTGCCAGCAGTTTATTGGGCAGACCCAATCAGCCCCAGCATTTT
CASSLLGRPNQPQHF
>.|TRBV6-5|TRBJ2-2|few
TGTGCCAGCAGCACCCGGGGTACAGGGAACGGGGAGCTGTTTTTT
CASSTRGTGNGELFF
>TRBD1|TRBV6-1|TRBJ2-4|once
TGTGCCAGCAGGGAACAGGGGCTAGCCAAAAACATTCAGTACTTC
CASREQGLAKNIQYF
>.|TRBV7-2|TRBJ1-2|few
TGTGCCAGCAGCTTAGGGCCCTATGGCTACACCTTC
CASSLGPYGYTF
>.|TRBV27|TRBJ1-1|.
TGTGCCAGCAGTTTCGAGTCTGAAGCTTTCTTT
CASSFESEAFF
>.|TRBV6-5|TRBJ1-6|.
TGTGCCAGCAGTTACTCGAACACCGGGACCCACTCACCCCTCCACTTT
CASSYSNTGTHSPLHF
>.|TRBV19|TRBJ1-1|.
TGTGCCAGTAGTATAGAGAACACTGAAGCTTTCTTT
CASSIENTEAFF
>.|TRBV18|TRBJ1-4|.
TGTGCCAGCTCATTGAGCGGAGGGGAAAAACTGTTTTTT
CASSLSGGEKLFF